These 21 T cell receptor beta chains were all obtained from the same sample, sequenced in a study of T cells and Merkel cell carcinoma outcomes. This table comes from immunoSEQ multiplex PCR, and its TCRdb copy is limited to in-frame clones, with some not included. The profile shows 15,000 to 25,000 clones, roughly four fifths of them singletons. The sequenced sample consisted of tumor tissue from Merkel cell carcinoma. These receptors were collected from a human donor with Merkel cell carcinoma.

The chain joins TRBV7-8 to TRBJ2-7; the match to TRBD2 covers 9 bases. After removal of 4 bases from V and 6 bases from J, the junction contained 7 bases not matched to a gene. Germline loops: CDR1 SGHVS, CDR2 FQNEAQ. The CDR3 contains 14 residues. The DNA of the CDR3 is TGTGCCAGCAGCTACTTAGCGGGAGTGGGCGAGCAGTACTTC. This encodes CASSYLAGVGEQYF.

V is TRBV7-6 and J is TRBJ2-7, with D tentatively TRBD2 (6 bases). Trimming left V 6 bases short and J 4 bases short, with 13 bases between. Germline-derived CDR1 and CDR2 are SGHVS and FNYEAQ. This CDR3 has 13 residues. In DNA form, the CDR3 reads TGTGCCAGCAGTCAAAGCGCGGGGTACGAGCAGTACTTC. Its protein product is CASSQSAGYEQYF.

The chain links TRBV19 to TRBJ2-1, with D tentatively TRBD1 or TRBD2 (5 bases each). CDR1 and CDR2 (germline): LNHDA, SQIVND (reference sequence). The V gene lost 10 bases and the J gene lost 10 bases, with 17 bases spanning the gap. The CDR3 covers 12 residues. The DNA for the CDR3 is TGTGCCACCCCGGGACCTCGAGGGGAGCAGTTCTTC. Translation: CATPGPRGEQFF.

DNA for the CDR3: TGTGCCTGGGGACACTACGAGCAGTACTTC. This encodes CAWGHYEQYF. The chain joins TRBV30 to TRBJ2-7; the D gene is possibly TRBD1 (5 bases). This CDR3 comprises 10 residues. V was shortened by 5 bases and J by 3 bases, with 5 bases between the two germline ends. Germline V gene sequence: CDR1 GTSNPN, CDR2 SVGIG (reference sequence).

The CDR3 DNA follows: TGTGCCAGCAGCTTAGTGTCAGTGCGACACCCCACAGATACGCAGTATTTT. Its protein product is CASSLVSVRHPTDTQYF. V is TRBV7-9 and J is TRBJ2-3; D not certain. V dropped 1 base and J dropped 2 bases, with 16 bases sitting between them. The germline V gene encodes CDR1 SEHNR and CDR2 FQNEAQ (reference sequence). The CDR3 extends over 17 amino acids.

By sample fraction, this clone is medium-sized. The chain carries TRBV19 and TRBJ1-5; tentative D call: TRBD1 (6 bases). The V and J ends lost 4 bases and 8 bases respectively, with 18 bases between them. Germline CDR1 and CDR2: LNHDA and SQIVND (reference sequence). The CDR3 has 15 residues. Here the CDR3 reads CASSRDTLAREPQHF. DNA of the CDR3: TGTGCCAGTAGTAGGGACACGCTAGCTCGTGAGCCCCAGCATTTT.

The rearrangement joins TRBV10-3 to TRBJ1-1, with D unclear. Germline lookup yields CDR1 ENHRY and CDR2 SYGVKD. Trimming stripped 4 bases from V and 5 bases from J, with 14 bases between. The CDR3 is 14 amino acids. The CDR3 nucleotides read TGTGCCATCAGTGCCGAGGGAGGGCGGACTGAAGCTTTCTTT. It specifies CAISAEGGRTEAFF.

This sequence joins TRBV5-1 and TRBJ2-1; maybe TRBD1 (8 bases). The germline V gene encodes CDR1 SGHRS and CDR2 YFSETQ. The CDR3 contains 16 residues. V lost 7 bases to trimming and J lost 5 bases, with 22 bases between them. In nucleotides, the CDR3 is TGCGCCAGCGCGGACAGGGAGGGTTTCGCCAACAATGAGCAGTTCTTC. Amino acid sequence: CASADREGFANNEQFF.

CDR3: CASSLGRRYGYTF. Here the CDR3 DNA reads TGTGCCAGCAGCTTAGGCAGGCGCTATGGCTACACCTTC. The chain combines TRBV7-9 with TRBJ1-2; D is unresolved. Germline V lookup: CDR1 SEHNR, CDR2 FQNEAQ (reference sequence). The CDR3 is 13 amino acids. With 1 base removed from V and 4 bases from J, the gap between germline ends came to 7 bases. Full variable domain (remainder filled in from reference TRBV7-9 and TRBJ1-2): DTGVSQNPRHKITKRGQNVTFRCDPISEHNRLYWYRQTLGQGPEFLTYFQNEAQLEKSRLLSDRFSAERPKGSFSTLEIQRTEQGDSAMYLCASSLGRRYGYTFGSGTRLTVV.

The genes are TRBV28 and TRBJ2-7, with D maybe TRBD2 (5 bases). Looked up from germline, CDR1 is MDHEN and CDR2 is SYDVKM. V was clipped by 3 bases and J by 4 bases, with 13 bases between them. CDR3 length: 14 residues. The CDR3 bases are TGTGCCAGCAGTTTTAGGCCTAGCAGTTACGAGCAGTACTTC. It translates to CASSFRPSSYEQYF.

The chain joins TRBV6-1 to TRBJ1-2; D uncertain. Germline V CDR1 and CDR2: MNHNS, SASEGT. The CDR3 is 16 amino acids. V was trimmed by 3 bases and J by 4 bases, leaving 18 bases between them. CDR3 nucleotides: TGTGCCAGCAGTGATGGTATTGGGATAGCGGGCTATGGCTACACCTTC. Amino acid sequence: CASSDGIGIAGYGYTF.

CDR3 bases: TGTGCCACCGCCGGGACTAGCTACGAGCAGTACTTC. It is translated as CATAGTSYEQYF. The chain carries TRBV7-2 and TRBJ2-7, with TRBD2 identical over 8 bases. V was clipped by 10 bases and J by 3 bases; unmatched bases: 5. Per germline, CDR1 SGHTA and CDR2 FQGNSA. The CDR3 sequence is 12 residues long.

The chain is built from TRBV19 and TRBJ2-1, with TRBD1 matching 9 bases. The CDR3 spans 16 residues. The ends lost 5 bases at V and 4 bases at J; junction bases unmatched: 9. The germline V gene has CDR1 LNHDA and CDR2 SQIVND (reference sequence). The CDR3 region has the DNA TGTGCCAGTAGTCCAGAAGACAGGGGGGATTACAATGAGCAGTTCTTC. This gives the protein CASSPEDRGDYNEQFF.

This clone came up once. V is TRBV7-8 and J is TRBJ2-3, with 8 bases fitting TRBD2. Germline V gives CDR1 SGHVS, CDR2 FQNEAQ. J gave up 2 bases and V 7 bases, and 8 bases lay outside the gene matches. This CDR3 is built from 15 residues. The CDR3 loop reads CASTSREGPTDTQYF. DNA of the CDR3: TGTGCCAGCACGTCCCGGGAGGGCCCCACAGATACGCAGTATTTT.

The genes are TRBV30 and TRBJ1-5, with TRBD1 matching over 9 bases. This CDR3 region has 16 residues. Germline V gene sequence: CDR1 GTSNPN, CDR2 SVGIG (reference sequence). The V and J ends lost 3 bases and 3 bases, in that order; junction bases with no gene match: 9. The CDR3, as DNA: TGTGCCTGGAGAGAACCGGGACAGGGTTTCAATCAGCCCCAGCATTTT. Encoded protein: CAWREPGQGFNQPQHF. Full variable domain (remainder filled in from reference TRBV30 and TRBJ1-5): SQTIHQWPATLVQPVGSPLSLECTVEGTSNPNLYWYRQAAGRGLQLLFYSVGIGQISSEVPQNLSASRPQDRQFILSSKKLLLSDSGFYLCAWREPGQGFNQPQHFGDGTRLSIL.

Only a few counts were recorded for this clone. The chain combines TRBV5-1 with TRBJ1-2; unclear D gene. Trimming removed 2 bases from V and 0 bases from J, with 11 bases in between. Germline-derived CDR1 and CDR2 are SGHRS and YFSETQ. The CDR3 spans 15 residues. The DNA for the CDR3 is TGCGCCAGCAGCTTAAGAGAATATACTAACTATGGCTACACCTTC. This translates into CASSLREYTNYGYTF.

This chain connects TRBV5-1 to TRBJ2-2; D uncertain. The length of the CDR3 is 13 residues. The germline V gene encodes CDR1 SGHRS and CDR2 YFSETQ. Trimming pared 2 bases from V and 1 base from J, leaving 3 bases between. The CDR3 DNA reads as TGCGCCAGCAGCTTTGGGAACACCGGGGAGCTGTTTTTT. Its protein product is CASSFGNTGELFF.

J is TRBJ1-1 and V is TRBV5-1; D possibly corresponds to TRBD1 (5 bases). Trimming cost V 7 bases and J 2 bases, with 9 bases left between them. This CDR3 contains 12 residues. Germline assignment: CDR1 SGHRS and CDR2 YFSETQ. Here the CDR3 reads CASGRGNTEAFF. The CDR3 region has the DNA TGCGCCAGCGGGAGGGGAAACACTGAAGCTTTCTTT.

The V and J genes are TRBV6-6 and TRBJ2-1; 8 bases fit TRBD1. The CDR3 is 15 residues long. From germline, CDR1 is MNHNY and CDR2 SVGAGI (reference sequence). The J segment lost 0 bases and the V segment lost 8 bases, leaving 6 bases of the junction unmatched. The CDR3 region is CASYGQGDSYNEQFF. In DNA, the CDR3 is TGTGCCAGCTATGGACAGGGCGACTCCTACAATGAGCAGTTCTTC.

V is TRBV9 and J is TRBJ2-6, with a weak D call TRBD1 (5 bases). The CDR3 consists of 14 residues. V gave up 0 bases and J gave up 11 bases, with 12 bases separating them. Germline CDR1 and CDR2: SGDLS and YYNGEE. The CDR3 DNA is TGTGCCAGCAGCGTAGCAGGTGGGGCGGACGTCCTGACTTTC. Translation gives CASSVAGGADVLTF.

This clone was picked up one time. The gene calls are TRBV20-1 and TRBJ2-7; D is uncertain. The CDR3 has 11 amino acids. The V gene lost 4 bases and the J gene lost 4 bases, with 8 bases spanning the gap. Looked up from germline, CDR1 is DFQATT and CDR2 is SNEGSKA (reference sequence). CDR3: CSANNRYEQYF. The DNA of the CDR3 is TGCAGTGCTAATAACAGATACGAGCAGTACTTC.